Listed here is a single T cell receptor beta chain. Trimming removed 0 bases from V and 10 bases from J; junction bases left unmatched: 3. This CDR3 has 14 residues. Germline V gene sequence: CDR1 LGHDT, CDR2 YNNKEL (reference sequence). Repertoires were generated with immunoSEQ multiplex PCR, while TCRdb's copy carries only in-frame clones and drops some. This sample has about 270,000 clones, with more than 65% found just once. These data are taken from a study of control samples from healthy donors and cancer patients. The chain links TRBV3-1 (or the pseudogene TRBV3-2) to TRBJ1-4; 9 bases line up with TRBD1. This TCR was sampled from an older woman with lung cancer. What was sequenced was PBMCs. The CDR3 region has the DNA TGTGCCAGCAGCCAAGAGGGACAGGGTCTAAAACTGTTTTTT. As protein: CASSQEGQGLKLFF.